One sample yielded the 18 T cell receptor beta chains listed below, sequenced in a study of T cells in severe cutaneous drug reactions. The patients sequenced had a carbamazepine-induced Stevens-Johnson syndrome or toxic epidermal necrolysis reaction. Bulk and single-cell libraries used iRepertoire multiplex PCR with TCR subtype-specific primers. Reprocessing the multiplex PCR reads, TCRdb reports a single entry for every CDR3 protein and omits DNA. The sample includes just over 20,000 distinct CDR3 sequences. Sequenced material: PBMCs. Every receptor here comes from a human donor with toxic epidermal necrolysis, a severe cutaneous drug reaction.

CDR3 loop: CASSQGSSSYNEQFF. The chain carries TRBV4-2 and TRBJ2-1. This CDR3 region has 15 residues. Looked up from germline, CDR1 is LGHNA and CDR2 is YNFKEQ.

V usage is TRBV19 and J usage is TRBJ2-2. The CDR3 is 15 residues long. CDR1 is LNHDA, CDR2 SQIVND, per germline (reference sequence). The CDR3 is CASSIVGTNTGELFF.

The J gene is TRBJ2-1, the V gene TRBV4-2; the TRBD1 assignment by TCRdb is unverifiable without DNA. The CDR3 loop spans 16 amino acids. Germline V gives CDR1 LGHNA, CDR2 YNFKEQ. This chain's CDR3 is CASSQDMGVSYNEQFF.

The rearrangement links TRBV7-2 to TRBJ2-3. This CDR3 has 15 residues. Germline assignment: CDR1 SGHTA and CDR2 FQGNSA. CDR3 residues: CASSLRDSSTDTQYF.

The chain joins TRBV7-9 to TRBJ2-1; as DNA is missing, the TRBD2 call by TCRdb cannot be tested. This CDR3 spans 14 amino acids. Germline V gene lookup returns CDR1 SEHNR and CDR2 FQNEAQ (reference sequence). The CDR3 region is CASSLGGRGNEQFF.

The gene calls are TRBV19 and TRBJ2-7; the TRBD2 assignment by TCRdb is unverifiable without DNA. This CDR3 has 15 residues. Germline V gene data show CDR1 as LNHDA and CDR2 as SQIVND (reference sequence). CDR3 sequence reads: CASSIAGTSGNEQYF.

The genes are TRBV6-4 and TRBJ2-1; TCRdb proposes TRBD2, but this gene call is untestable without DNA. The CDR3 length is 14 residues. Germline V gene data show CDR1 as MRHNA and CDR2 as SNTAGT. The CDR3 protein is CASSKRAEWNEQFF.

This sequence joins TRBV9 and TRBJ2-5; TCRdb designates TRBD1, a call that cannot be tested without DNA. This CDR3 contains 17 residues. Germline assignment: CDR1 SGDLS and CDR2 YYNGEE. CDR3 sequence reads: CASSPSDRGAYIETQYF.

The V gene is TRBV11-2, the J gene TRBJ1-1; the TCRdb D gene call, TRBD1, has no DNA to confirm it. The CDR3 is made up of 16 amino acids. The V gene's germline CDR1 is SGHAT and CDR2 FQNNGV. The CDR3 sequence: CASSLGQGRRNTEAFF.

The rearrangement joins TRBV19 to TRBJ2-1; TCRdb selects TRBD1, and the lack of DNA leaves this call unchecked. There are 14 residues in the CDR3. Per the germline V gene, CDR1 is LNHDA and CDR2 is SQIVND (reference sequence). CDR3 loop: CASSPPGARDEQFF.

Here the CDR3 reads CASSPQGSDYEQYF. The chain links TRBV4-1 to TRBJ2-7; the D call from TCRdb, TRBD1, cannot be confirmed without DNA. Germline-derived CDR1 and CDR2 are MGHRA and YSYEKL. The CDR3 spans 14 residues.

The CDR3 spells CASSRRSGSSTDTQYF. The V and J genes are TRBV9 and TRBJ2-3; no DNA is available, so the TRBD2 call from TCRdb remains unchecked. The CDR3 totals 16 residues. Per the germline V gene, CDR1 is SGDLS and CDR2 is YYNGEE.

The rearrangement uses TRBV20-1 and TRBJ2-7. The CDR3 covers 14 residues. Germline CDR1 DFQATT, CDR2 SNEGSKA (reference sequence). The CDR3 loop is CSARDMLSSYEQYF.

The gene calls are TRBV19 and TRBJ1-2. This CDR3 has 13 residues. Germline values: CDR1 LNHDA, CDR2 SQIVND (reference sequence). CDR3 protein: CASLNWTNYGYTF.

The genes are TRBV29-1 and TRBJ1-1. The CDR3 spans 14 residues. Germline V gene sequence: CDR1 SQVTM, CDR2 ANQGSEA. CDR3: CSVEVGGVDTEAFF.

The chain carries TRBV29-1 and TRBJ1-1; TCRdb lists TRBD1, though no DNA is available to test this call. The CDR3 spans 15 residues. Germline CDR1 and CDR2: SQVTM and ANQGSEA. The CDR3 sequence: CSAQGGEKGWSEAFF.

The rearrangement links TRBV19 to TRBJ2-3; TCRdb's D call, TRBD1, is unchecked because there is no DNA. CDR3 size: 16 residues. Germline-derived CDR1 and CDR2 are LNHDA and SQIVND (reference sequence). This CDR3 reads CASSFGGAGFSDTQYF.

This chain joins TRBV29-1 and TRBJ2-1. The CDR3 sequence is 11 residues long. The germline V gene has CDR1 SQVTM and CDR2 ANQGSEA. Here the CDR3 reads CSVELGNEQFF.